These 10 T cell receptor beta chains were sequenced from one sample in a study of blood T cell repertoires in COVID-19. Generated by immunoSEQ multiplex PCR, the TCRdb table keeps only in-frame clones and is missing some. The sample holds roughly 500,000 clones, 88% seen once. Specimen: PBMCs or T cells enriched from blood (not recorded which). The receptors were sampled from a woman aged 60-75 years who had recovered from COVID-19.

The V gene is TRBV3-1 (or the pseudogene TRBV3-2), the J gene TRBJ2-1; TRBD2 agrees at 13 bases. The CDR3 consists of 19 residues. From germline, CDR1 is LGHDT and CDR2 YNNKEL (reference sequence). Unmatched junction bases numbered 12, after V lost 0 bases and J lost 7 bases. CDR3 loop: CASSQESARLAGGRNEQFF. In nucleotides, the CDR3 is TGTGCCAGCAGCCAAGAATCGGCGAGACTAGCGGGGGGTCGGAATGAGCAGTTCTTC.

This chain joins TRBV18 and TRBJ2-1; perhaps TRBD1 as D (6 bases). V was clipped by 6 bases and J by 4 bases, with 10 bases between them. Per germline, CDR1 KGHSH and CDR2 LQKENI. The CDR3 contains 13 residues. DNA of the CDR3: TGTGCCAGCTCCCTTGGACAGTACAATGAGCAGTTCTTC. Translation: CASSLGQYNEQFF.

This chain uses TRBV19 with TRBJ1-2, with TRBD1 identical over 9 bases. The germline gives CDR1 LNHDA, CDR2 SQIVND (reference sequence). The CDR3 loop spans 14 amino acids. V dropped 6 bases and J dropped 2; count of bases not matched to a gene: 4. CDR3 residues: CASSSGQGNYGYTF. The CDR3 coding sequence is TGTGCCAGTAGCTCCGGACAGGGGAACTATGGCTACACCTTC.

The table lists this clone with a few counts. This chain uses TRBV6-1 with TRBJ1-5, with D perhaps matching TRBD1 (5 bases). The CDR3 has 15 amino acids. Germline lookup yields CDR1 MNHNS and CDR2 SASEGT. The germline V and J ends were trimmed by 1 base and 0 bases, with 7 bases remaining between them. CDR3 sequence: CASSEGQLSNQPQHF. In nucleotides, the CDR3 is TGTGCCAGCAGTGAAGGACAGCTTAGCAATCAGCCCCAGCATTTT.

The chain uses TRBV2 and TRBJ1-1, with D tentatively TRBD1 (5 bases). The CDR3 runs to 14 residues. CDR1 is SNHLY, CDR2 FYNNEI, per germline. The ends were cut back, 3 bases at V and 6 bases at J, with 14 bases in the middle. This CDR3 is CASSEQGKPSEAFF. In DNA form, the CDR3 reads TGTGCCAGCAGTGAGCAGGGAAAGCCGTCTGAAGCTTTCTTT.

The chain is built from TRBV19 and TRBJ2-5, with 7 bases lining up with TRBD1. Looked up from germline, CDR1 is LNHDA and CDR2 is SQIVND (reference sequence). With V trimmed by 2 bases and J by 7 bases, 4 bases remained unmatched. The CDR3 is 13 residues long. CDR3 amino acids: CASSITGAGTQYF. The CDR3 DNA reads as TGTGCCAGTAGTATAACAGGGGCGGGGACCCAGTACTTC.

With respect to this clone: The conserved phenylalanine or tryptophan is not found at the CDR3 terminus, so this likely reflects a read error. Because the CDR3's place on the DNA is in doubt, the DNA is left out and the CDR3 is given as listed by TCRdb. The CDR3 sequence: CASSGSGTAS. The chain is built from TRBV2 and TRBJ1-2; the D call of TRBD1 is as the table states it, not checked on the DNA. The CDR3 spans 10 residues, counting both ends. Germline V gene sequence: CDR1 SNHLY, CDR2 FYNNEI.

The rearrangement joins TRBV3-1 (or the pseudogene TRBV3-2) to TRBJ1-5; D is unclear. Trimming shortened V by 4 bases and J by 0 bases, and 7 bases separated the two germline ends. The length of the CDR3 is 14 residues. Germline values: CDR1 LGHDT, CDR2 YNNKEL (reference sequence). The CDR3 region has the DNA TGTGCCAGCAGCCGGGCGGGTAGCAATCAGCCCCAGCATTTT. It encodes CASSRAGSNQPQHF.

The chain links TRBV7-8 to TRBJ1-2; TRBD1 is a possible D gene (5 bases). V was trimmed by 1 base and J by 3 bases, leaving 12 bases between them. This CDR3 spans 15 amino acids. CDR1 is SGHVS and CDR2 is FQNEAQ in the germline V gene. Here the CDR3 DNA reads TGTGCCAGCAGCTTAGTCAAGGGGCCCTACTATGGCTACACCTTC. It yields the protein CASSLVKGPYYGYTF.

The V gene is TRBV24-1, the J gene TRBJ1-2, with 11 bases matching TRBD1. V lost 3 bases to trimming and J lost 8 bases; unmatched junction nucleotides: 4. Germline V CDR1 and CDR2: KGHDR, SFDVKD. This CDR3 has 14 residues. The CDR3 here is CATSDRTGGAGYTF. The CDR3 DNA reads TGTGCCACCAGTGATAGGACAGGGGGCGCCGGCTACACCTTC.